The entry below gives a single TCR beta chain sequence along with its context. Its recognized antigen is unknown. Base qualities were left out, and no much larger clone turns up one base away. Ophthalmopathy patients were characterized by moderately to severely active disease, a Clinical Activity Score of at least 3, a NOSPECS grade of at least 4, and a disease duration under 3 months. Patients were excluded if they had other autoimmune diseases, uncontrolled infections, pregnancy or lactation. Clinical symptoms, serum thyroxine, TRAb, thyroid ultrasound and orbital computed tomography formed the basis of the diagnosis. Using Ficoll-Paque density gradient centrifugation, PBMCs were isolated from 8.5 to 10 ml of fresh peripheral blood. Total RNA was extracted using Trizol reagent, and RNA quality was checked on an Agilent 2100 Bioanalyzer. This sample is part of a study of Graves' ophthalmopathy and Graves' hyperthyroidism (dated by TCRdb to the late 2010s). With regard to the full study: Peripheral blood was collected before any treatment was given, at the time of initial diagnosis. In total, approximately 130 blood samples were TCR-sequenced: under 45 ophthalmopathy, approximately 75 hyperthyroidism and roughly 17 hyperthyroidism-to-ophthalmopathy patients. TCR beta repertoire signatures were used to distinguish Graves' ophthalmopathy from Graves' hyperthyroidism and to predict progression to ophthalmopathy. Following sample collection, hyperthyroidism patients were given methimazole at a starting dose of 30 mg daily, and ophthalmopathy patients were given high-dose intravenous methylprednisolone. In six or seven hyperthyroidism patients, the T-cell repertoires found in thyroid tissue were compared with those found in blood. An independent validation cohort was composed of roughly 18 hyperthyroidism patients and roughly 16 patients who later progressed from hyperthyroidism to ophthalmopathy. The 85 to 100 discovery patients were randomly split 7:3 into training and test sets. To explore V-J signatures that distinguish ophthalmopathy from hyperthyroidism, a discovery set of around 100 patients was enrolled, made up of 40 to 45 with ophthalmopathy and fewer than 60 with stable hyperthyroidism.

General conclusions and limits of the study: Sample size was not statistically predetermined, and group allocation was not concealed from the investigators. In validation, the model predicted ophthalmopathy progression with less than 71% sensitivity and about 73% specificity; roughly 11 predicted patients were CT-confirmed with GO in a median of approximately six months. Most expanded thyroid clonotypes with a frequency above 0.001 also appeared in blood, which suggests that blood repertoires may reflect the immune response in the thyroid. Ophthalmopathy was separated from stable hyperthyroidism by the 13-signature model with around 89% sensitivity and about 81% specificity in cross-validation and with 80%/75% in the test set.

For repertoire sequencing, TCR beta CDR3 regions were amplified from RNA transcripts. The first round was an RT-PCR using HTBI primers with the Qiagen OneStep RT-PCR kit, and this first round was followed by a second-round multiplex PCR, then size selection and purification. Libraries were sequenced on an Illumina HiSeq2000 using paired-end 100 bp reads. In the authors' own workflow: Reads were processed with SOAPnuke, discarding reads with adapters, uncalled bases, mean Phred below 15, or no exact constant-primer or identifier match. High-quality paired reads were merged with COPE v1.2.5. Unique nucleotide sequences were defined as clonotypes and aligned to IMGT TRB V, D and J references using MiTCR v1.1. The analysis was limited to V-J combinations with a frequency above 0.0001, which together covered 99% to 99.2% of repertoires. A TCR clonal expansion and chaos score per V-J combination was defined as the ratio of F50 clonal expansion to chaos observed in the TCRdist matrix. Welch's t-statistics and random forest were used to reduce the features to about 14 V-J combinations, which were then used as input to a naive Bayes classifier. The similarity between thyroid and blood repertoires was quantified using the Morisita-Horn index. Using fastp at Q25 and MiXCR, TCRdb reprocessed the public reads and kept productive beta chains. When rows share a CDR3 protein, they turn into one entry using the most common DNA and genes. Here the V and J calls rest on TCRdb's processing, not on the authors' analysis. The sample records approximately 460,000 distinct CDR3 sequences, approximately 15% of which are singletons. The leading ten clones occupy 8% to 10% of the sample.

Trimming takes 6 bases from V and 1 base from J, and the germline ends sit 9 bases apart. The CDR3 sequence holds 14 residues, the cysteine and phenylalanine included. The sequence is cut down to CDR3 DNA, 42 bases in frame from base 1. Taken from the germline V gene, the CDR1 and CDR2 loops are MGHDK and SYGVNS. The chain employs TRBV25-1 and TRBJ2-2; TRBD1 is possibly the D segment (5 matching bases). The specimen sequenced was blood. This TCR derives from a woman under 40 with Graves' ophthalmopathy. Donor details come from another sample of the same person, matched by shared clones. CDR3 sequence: CASRRTMNTGELFF. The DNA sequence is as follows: TGTGCCAGCAGACGGACAATGAACACCGGGGAGCTGTTTTTT.